The TCR beta chain under discussion was sequenced for a study of blood T cells in healthy people across ages (dated by TCRdb to between 2015 and 2016). Some background on the complete study: In model experiments, template switching captured roughly one uniquely barcoded TCR beta cDNA molecule for every two T cells. Using deep sequencing normalized with unique cDNA molecular identifiers, the study measured how TCR beta repertoire diversity changes with age. Four age groups were formed from the donors: young (average around 15 years), middle-aged (just under 40), aged (about 62) and long-lived (more than 75). The study analyzed two additional independent replicas of 1 million unique cDNA reads from the same blood draw for two donors, one aged 18 to 30 and one aged 80 or older. Donors of different ages were randomly distributed across sequencing lanes to avoid experimental bias. Overall results and qualifications from the work: Because profiling used bulk unsorted PBMCs, naive and antigen-experienced compartments could not be compared conclusively. Compared with the aged group, more naive CD4+ T cells, fewer expanded clones and increased TCR diversity were shown by the long-lived group, suggesting age selection. Donor CMV infection status was unknown, potentially confounding age-related changes in expanded clonotypes. Observed TCR beta diversity correlated strongly with the percentage of naive T cells measured by flow cytometry. Estimates of total diversity from one million sequenced T cells were regarded as lower bounds and underestimates. As age increased, observed TCR beta diversity per million T cells dropped in a roughly linear way, and a significant reduction was already evident by age about 40.

Libraries came from 5' RACE. TCRdb lists the instrument as Illumina HiSeq 2500. A second PCR of roughly 6 to 11 cycles was run with a J-beta primer mix and a sample-barcoded 5' primer. A unique molecular identifier was introduced onto each TCR beta cDNA molecule by a template-switch 5' adaptor carrying 12 random nucleotides. At least 2.5 million CDR3-containing paired-end reads were obtained from each sample. First-strand cDNA was synthesized from all RNA with the Mint cDNA synthesis kit, primed by a TRBC-specific oligonucleotide. Following uracil-DNA glycosylase treatment, all cDNA underwent a first 18-cycle PCR with the universal primers M1SS and BC2_uni_R. The original methods were these. For normalization, 1 million high-quality reads were randomly selected from each sample, with every read carrying a distinct molecular identifier. Reads with shared molecular identifiers were discarded instead of being binned into consensus sequences. CDR3 identification, clonotype clustering and error correction used MiTCR with a Q25 quality threshold and the strictest error-elimination algorithm. Lower-bound total TCR beta diversity was estimated with a nonparametric unseen species model using Euler transformation. The public reads were run again by TCRdb, first through fastp at Q25 and then through MiXCR, and only productive beta chains were kept. CDR3 protein sequences are deduplicated, and each keeps its most common genes and DNA. The V and J calls were determined by TCRdb, not by the authors. Counted in this sample were about 1,800,000 distinct CDR3 sequences; about 30% of them appeared once. The ten largest clones take up about 8% of the sample.

Systemically healthy Caucasian individuals from Russia, around 39 in total and aged about 6 to 90 years, were included as donors. Each donor gave around 9.8 milliliters of peripheral blood, collected into EDTA-treated Vacutainer tubes. Ficoll-Paque density-gradient centrifugation was used to isolate PBMCs, with at least 6.5 million per sample. Total RNA, at least 6 micrograms per sample, was extracted from PBMCs with Trizol reagent. For every donor, flow cytometry on a PBMC aliquot measured the percentage of naive CD45RAhigh/CD27high T cells. Note on this clonotype: The antigen it recognizes is unknown. The input lacks base qualities; no much larger clone sits a single base away.

Via the germline V gene (reference sequence), CDR1 is LGHDT and CDR2 YNNKEL. V and J lose 1 base and 0 bases, and a span of 9 bases separates them. From cysteine to phenylalanine, the CDR3 is 15 amino acids long. Only CDR3 DNA is held: 45 bases, read in frame from base 1. The TCR comes from a woman between 25 and 40 years old in good health. Sample: blood. The rearranged segments are TRBV3-1 and TRBJ1-1; the D gene cannot be named for sure. Here the CDR3 is given as CASSQVRFLNTEAFF. The sequenced DNA is TGTGCCAGCAGCCAAGTCAGGTTCTTGAACACTGAAGCTTTCTTT.